This T cell receptor beta chain was captured in a study of vaccination and CD4 T cells after COVID-19. Study overall: Each participant underwent a two-dose regimen of either the BNT162b2 or the mRNA-1273 vaccine. Cellular stimulation was performed using overlapping spike peptides derived from SARS-CoV-2, HCoV-NL63, HCoV-OC43 and HCoV-229E. Regarding the study as a whole: The median count of SARS-CoV-2-reactive clonotypes rose from 21 to 38, not significantly.

At the Johns Hopkins FTIC core, DNA taken from cultured CD4+ T cells was sequenced by way of the Oncomine TCR Beta short-read assay. CD4+ T cells were cultured, and genomic DNA was extracted from them. Each CDR3 protein is one row after TCRdb ran MiXCR on the PCR reads. The sample includes several thousand distinct CDR3 sequences, around 39% of them seen just once. Treatment of the sample: approximately nine-day PBMC culture with coronavirus spike peptide pools or control peptides (ViraFEST assay). Gathered ahead of the COVID-19 pandemic (2011-2018) were the CD4+ T cells of the unexposed donor. Germline V gene sequence: CDR1 SGHTA, CDR2 FQGNSA. The J segment lost 1 base and the V segment lost 6 bases, leaving 7 bases of the junction unmatched. The length of the CDR3 is 17 residues. This clonotype was seen more than once but under ten times. Its matching antigen is unknown.

The chain is built from TRBV7-2 and TRBJ2-2; TRBD2 matches at 11 bases. This TCR came from a human donor in good health. Input material: CD4+ T cells from blood, cultured in vitro. CDR3 bases: TGTGCCAGCAGTTTGCTAGCGGGGGGCTGGAACACCGGGGAGCTGTTTTTT. Translation gives CASSLLAGGWNTGELFF.